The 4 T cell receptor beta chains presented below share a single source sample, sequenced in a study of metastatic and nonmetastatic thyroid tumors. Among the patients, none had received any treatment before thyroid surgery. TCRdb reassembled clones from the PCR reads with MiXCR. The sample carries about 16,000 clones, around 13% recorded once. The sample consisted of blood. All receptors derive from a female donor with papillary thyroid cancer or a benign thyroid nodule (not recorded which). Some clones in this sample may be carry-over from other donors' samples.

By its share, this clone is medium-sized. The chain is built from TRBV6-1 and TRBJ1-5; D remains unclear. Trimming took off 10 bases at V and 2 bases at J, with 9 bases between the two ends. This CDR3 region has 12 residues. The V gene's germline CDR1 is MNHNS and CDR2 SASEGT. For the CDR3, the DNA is TGTGCCACCCGGACGGGCAATCAGCCCCAGCATTTT. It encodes CATRTGNQPQHF.

The CDR3 coding sequence is TGTGCCAGCAGTCGAGCGGGAACGTACCACAATGAGCAGTTCTTC. It translates to CASSRAGTYHNEQFF. The chain employs TRBV27 and TRBJ2-1, with 7 nucleotides matching TRBD2. Germline CDR1 MNHEY, CDR2 SMNVEV (reference sequence). This CDR3 has 15 amino acids. With V trimmed by 5 bases and J by 5 bases, 9 bases remained unmatched.

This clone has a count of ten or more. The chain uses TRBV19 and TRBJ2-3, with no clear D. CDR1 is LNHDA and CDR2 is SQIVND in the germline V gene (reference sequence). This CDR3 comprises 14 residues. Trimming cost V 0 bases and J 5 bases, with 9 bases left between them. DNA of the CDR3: TGTGCCAGTAGTATAGAGGCAGGAAGAGATACGCAGTATTTT. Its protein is CASSIEAGRDTQYF.

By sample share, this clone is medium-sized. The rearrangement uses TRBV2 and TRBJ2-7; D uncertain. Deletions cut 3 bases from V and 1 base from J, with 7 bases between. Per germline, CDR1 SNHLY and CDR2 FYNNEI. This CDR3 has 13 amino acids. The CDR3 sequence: CASSEVESYEQYF. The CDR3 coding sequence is TGTGCCAGCAGTGAGGTGGAATCCTACGAGCAGTACTTC.